The present entry profiles one TCR beta chain with its context. Its antigen is not identified. The data were obtained in a study of identical twins. Study-wide results and limits: Cross-sectional statistics, not tracking of the same donors, supported the conclusions.

The V end was cut by 6 bases, the J end by 0 bases, with 14 bases between. Germline assignment: CDR1 MDHEN and CDR2 SYDVKM. The CDR3 is made up of 15 amino acids. TCRdb re-called the 5' RACE reads through MiXCR, storing one row per CDR3 protein. The table shows around 960,000 distinct CDR3 sequences, with approximately 13% occurring only once. These data were likewise used in another study, on yellow fever vaccine responses in identical twins.

Sequenced input: PBMCs. V usage is TRBV28 and J usage is TRBJ1-1; the D gene is possibly TRBD1 (5 bases). The receptor comes from a woman aged 18-30 years in good health. The CDR3 region is CASRMGGIMNTEAFF. In DNA, the CDR3 is TGTGCCAGCAGAATGGGGGGGATAATGAACACTGAAGCTTTCTTT.